This TCR beta chain was observed in a study of preoperative IRX-2 immunotherapy in early breast cancer. This clone has only one observation. Looked up from germline, CDR1 is SGHDN and CDR2 is FVKESK. V lost 4 bases to trimming and J lost 2 bases; unmatched junction nucleotides: 4. The CDR3 extends over 14 amino acids. The protocol was immunoSEQ multiplex PCR, while the TCRdb copy is restricted to in-frame clones and leaves out a portion. The sample yields 95,000 to 100,000 clones, 75% to 90% seen once. Treatment described: preoperative locoregional IRX-2 cytokine immunotherapy. This phase Ib study tested locoregional IRX-2 cytokine immunotherapy given before surgery.

The chain joins TRBV14 to TRBJ1-1, with TRBD1 identical over 7 bases. The sequencing used tumor tissue, collected after IRX-2 immunotherapy. The sequence derives from a human donor with breast cancer. The CDR3 reads CASSLRTGNTEAFF. CDR3 bases: TGTGCCAGCAGCCTAAGGACAGGTAACACTGAAGCTTTCTTT.